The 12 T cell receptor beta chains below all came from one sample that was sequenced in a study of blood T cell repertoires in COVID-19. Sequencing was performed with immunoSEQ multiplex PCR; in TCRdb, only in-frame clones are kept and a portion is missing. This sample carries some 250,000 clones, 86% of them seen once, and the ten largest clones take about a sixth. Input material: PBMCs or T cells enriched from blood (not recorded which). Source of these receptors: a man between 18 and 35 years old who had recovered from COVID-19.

The CDR3 loop is CASSLAAGVETQYF. Here the CDR3 DNA reads TGTGCCAGCAGCTTAGCCGCAGGGGTTGAGACCCAGTACTTC. This chain joins TRBV11-2 and TRBJ2-5; D possibly corresponds to TRBD1 (6 bases). Germline CDR1 SGHAT, CDR2 FQNNGV. Trimming took 1 base from V and 5 from J, leaving 11 bases between them. The CDR3 is 14 amino acids.

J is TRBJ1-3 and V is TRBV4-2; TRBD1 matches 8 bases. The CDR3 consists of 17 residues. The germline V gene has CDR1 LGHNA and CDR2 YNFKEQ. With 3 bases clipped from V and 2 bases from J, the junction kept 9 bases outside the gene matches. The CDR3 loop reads CASSQETGVKAGNTIYF. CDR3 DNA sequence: TGTGCCAGCAGCCAGGAGACAGGGGTGAAGGCTGGAAACACCATATATTTT.

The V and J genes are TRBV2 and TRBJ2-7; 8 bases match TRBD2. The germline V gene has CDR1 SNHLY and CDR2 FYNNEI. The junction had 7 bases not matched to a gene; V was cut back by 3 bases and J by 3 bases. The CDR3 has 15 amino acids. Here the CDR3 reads CASSDIERELYEQYF. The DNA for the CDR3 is TGTGCCAGCAGTGATATCGAGCGGGAGCTCTACGAGCAGTACTTC.

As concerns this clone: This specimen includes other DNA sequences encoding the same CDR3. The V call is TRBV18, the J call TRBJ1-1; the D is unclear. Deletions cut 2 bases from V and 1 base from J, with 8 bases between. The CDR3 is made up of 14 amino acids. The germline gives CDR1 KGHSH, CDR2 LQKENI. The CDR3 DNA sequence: TGTGCCAGCTCACCAAGGCAGGAGAACACTGAAGCTTTCTTT. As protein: CASSPRQENTEAFF.

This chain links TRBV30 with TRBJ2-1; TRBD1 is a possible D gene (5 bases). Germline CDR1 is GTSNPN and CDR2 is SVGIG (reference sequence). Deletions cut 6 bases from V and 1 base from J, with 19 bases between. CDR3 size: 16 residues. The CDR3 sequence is CACPLEQAGSYNEQFF. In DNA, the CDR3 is TGTGCCTGCCCTTTAGAACAGGCAGGTTCCTACAATGAGCAGTTCTTC.

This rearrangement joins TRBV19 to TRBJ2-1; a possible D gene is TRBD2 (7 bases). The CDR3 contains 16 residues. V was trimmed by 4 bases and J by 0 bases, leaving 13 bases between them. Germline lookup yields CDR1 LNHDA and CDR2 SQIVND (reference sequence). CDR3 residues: CASSTIGGHSYNEQFF. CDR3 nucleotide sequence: TGTGCCAGTAGTACAATCGGGGGGCACTCCTACAATGAGCAGTTCTTC. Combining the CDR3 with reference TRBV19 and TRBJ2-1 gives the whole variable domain DGGITQSPKYLFRKEGQNVTLSCEQNLNHDAMYWYRQDPGQGLRLIYYSQIVNDFQKGDIAEGYSVSREKKESFPLTVTSAQKNPTAFYLCASSTIGGHSYNEQFFGPGTRLTVL.

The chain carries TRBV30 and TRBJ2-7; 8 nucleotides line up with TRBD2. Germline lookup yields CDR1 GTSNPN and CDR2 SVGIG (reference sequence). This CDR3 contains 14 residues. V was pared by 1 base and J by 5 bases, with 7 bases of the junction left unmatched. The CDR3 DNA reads TGTGCCTGGAGTGGTGAGGGACTAGGCGACGAGCAGTACTTC. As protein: CAWSGEGLGDEQYF.

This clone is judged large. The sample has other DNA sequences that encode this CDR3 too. CDR3: CASGTGYEQYF. The CDR3 coding sequence is TGTGCCAGTGGGACAGGATACGAGCAGTACTTC. This chain joins TRBV19 and TRBJ2-7; 8 bases match TRBD1. The CDR3 sequence is 11 residues long. CDR1 and CDR2 from the germline V gene are LNHDA and SQIVND (reference sequence). Trimming took 8 bases from V and 4 from J; bases not matched to a gene: 1.

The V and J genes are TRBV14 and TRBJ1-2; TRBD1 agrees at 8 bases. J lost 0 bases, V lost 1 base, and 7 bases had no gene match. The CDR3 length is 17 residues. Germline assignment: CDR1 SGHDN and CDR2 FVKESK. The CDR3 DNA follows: TGTGCCAGCAGCCAAGTTCGTACAGGGGGATCTAACTATGGCTACACCTTC. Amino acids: CASSQVRTGGSNYGYTF.

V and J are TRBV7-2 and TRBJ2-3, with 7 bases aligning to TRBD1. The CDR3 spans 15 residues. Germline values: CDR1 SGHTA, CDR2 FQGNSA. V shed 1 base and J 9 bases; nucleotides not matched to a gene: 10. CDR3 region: CASSLVFRGQQTQYF. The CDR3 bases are TGTGCCAGCAGCTTAGTTTTCCGGGGACAGCAGACGCAGTATTTT.

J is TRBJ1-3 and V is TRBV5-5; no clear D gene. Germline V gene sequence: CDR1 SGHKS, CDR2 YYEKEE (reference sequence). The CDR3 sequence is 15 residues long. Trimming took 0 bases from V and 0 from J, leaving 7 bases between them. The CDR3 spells CASSLDTVSGNTIYF. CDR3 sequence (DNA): TGTGCCAGCAGCTTGGATACAGTCTCTGGAAACACCATATATTTT.

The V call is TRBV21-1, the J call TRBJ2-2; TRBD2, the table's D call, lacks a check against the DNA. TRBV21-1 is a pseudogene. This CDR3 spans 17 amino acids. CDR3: CASRKPSSGRFTGELFF. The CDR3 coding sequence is TGTGCCAGCAGAAAACCCTCTAGCGGGAGGTTCACCGGGGAGCTGTTTTTT.